This TCR beta chain was observed in a study of CD8+ T cells in alopecia areata. Study-level information: It was oral tofacitinib, at 5 to 10 mg twice daily, that treated patients received.

The V gene's germline CDR1 is SGDLS and CDR2 YYNGEE. The CDR3 consists of 15 residues. Germline trimming cut 3 bases from V and 6 bases from J; bases unmatched to any gene: 8. Sequencing relied on a cDNA template that was reverse transcribed from extracted RNA. The assay was immunoSEQ multiplex PCR, and TCRdb's table has in-frame clones only and misses some. The table lists about 120,000 clones, around two fifths of them singletons. Cell sorting on a FACSAria was used to separate CD4+ and CD8+ T cells from the PBMCs. Sample: CD4+ T cells sorted from blood. This TCR came from a human donor with alopecia areata. This chain uses TRBV9 with TRBJ2-4; TRBD1 matches 8 bases. CDR3 sequence reads: CASSAGQGRINIQYF. CDR3 sequence (DNA): TGTGCCAGCAGCGCCGGACAGGGAAGGATAAACATTCAGTACTTC.